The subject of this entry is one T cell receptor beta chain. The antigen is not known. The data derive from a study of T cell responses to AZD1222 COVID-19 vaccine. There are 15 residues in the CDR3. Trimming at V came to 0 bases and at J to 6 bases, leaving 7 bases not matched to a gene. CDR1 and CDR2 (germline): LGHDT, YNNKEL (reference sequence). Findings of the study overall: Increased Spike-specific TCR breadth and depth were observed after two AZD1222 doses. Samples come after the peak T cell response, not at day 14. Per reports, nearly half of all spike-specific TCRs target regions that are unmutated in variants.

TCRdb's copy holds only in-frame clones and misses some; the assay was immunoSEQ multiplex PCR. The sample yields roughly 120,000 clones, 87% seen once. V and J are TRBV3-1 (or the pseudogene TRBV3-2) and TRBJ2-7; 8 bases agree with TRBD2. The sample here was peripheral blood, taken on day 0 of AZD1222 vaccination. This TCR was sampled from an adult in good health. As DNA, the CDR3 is TGTGCCAGCAGCCAAGATAGCGGGGTTTTAGTCGAGCAGTACTTC. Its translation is CASSQDSGVLVEQYF.